This record concerns one TCR beta chain sequence. The antigen this receptor binds is unknown. No qualities accompany the bases; no much larger clone lies one base away. Per the germline V gene (reference sequence), SGHKS is the CDR1 and YYEKEE is the CDR2. Trimming accounts for 4 bases at V and 2 bases at J, while the number of junction bases matched to no gene is 10. From the cysteine through the phenylalanine, the CDR3 covers 17 amino acids. Only the CDR3 part of the read is kept: 51 bases, read in frame from the first base. The source of the sample is a study of human T cells and chemical hapten exposure (dated by TCRdb to the early 2020s). Regarding the study in general: For sensitization, 2% DPC in acetone was applied to a 2 cm by 2 cm area of upper inner arm skin. Weekly therapeutic DPC doses were additionally applied to the scalp of patients throughout the roughly 24-week study period. Libraries were pooled for sequencing, and per-sample TCR yields varied mainly because of small differences in library volumes within the pool. Blood for TCR sequencing was provided by twenty-nine alopecia patients at one to four time points (pre-sensitization, 2, 6 and 24 weeks). Patch tests used Finn chambers with 0.01% DPC on the upper back, scored after 6 days by International Contact Dermatitis Research Group standards. Blood samples were taken from patients before sensitization (week 0) and then at 2, 6 and about 24 weeks after DPC sensitization. The patient cohort, mostly female, included alopecia areata with under or over 50% scalp involvement, alopecia totalis and alopecia universalis. This study followed changes in the peripheral blood TCR repertoire in vivo during primary and secondary sensitization of alopecia patients to the hapten diphenylcyclopropenone (DPC). General study outcomes and caveats: No change with DPC sensitization was found in the number of TCRs above 1 in 1000 frequency, and no evidence of global repertoire structure alterations was found. Because all patients had alopecia, a presumed autoimmune disease, the immune response of the patients might differ from that of healthy individuals. Repeated subsampling changed both the strength of the expansion versus patch-test correlation and the threshold at which that correlation became significant. Compared with pre-sensitization or healthy control sets, expanded TCRs formed significantly more large CDR3 similarity clusters, which is consistent with antigen-driven responses. Patch test score was positively correlated with the number of PT1 expanded TCRs, with significance at thresholds 8, 16 and 32 but not at 4.

This sample's time point label indicates: patch test 1, 2 weeks after DPC sensitization. Reading the label with the study, this specimen's treatment or condition is: therapeutic diphenylcyclopropenone sensitization with weekly scalp DPC. Blood at each patch-test visit was drawn before the patch test was applied. To be eligible, patients had to be aged 18 to 70, diagnosed with alopecia and judged suitable for DPC therapy, while pregnant patients were excluded. Total RNA was extracted from unfractionated whole blood collected in Tempus Blood RNA tubes. The library was built by means of RACE. Sequenced using a NextSeq 500. Library preparation attached unique molecular identifiers to individual cDNA molecules for quantitative, reproducible TCR counting. Each blood RNA sample was used to sequence both TCR alpha and TCR beta chains. As for the original processing: A median of about 87,000 TCRs per sample was observed, with a range of about 23,224 to 700,000. V, J and CDR3 annotation of the TCR reads was performed with the Decombinator software suite. To make PS versus PT1 abundance plots, every sample was subsampled to the same number of TCRs (28,000). TCRs were defined as expanded if absent before sensitization and observed at least eight times at the 2-week time point. TCRdb reprocessing: public reads trimmed at Q25 with fastp, clones called with MiXCR, in-frame beta chains kept. Identical CDR3 proteins give one entry, which carries the most common genes and DNA. For this entry, the V and J calls and clone size follow TCRdb and not the study's own pipeline. Here the sample has about 120,000 distinct CDR3 sequences; roughly 15% occur a single time. The ten largest clones add up to around 0.99% of the sample.

The sequences come from whole blood, collected in connection with sensitization to the hapten diphenylcyclopropenone (DPC). The receptor chain draws on TRBV5-5 and TRBJ2-1; a stretch of 9 junction bases matches TRBD1. The TCR originated in a man between 18 and 35 years old with alopecia areata. Some clones in this sample may be carry-over from other donors' samples. The CDR3 protein sequence reads: CASSPRDREGPYNEQFF. The nucleotide sequence reads as follows: TGTGCCAGCAGCCCCCGGGACAGGGAAGGACCCTACAATGAGCAGTTCTTC. The reference TRBV5-5 and TRBJ2-1 proteins fill in what lies around the CDR3, so the full variable domain reads DAGVTQSPTHLIKTRGQQVTLRCSPISGHKSVSWYQQVLGQGPQFIFQYYEKEERGRGNFPDRFSARQFPNYSSELNVNALLLGDSALYLCASSPRDREGPYNEQFFGPGTRLTVL.